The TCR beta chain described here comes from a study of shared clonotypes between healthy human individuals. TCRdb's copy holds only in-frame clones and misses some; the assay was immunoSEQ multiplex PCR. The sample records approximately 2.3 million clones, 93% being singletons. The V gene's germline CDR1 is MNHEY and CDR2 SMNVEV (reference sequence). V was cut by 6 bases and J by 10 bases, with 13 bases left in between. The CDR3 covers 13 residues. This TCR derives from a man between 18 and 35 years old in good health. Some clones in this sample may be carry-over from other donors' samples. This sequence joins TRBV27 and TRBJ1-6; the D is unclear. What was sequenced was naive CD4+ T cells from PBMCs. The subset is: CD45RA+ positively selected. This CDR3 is CASSRTVGSPLHF. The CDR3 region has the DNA TGTGCCAGCAGCCGGACGGTTGGGTCACCCCTCCACTTT.